Presented here are 29 T cell receptor beta chains from one specimen sequenced in a study of cytomegalovirus exposure and HLA in healthy donors. The PCR employed 60 Vbeta primers together with 13 Jbeta primers. Assay: immunoSEQ multiplex PCR; the TCRdb copy retains only in-frame clones and omits some. This sample's table has 90,000 to 120,000 clones. Source material: PBMCs. These receptors all stem from a man aged 45 to 65 in good health and CMV-seronegative.

The V gene is TRBV4-1, the J gene TRBJ2-7; TRBD2 is a possible D gene (5 bases). The CDR3 is made up of 18 amino acids. The V end lost 2 bases, the J end lost 3 bases, and 23 bases lay between the germline ends. Per germline, CDR1 MGHRA and CDR2 YSYEKL. The CDR3 DNA reads TGCGCCAGCAGCCAAAGTTCAGGACTGGGCATAAGTAACTACGAGCAGTACTTC. This sequence encodes CASSQSSGLGISNYEQYF.

This rearrangement joins TRBV12-5 to TRBJ1-2; D ambiguous. This CDR3 spans 12 amino acids. V was trimmed by 2 bases and J by 6 bases, leaving 7 bases between them. The germline V gene has CDR1 LGHNT and CDR2 FRNRAP. As DNA, the CDR3 is TGTGCTAGTGGTTTGCGGAGGGATGGCTACACCTTC. It is translated as CASGLRRDGYTF. The entire variable domain, with the rest obtained from reference TRBV12-5 and TRBJ1-2, is as follows: DARVTQTPRHKVTEMGQEVTMRCQPILGHNTVFWYRQTMMQGLELLAYFRNRAPLDDSGMPKDRFSAEMPDATLATLKIQPSEPRDSAVYFCASGLRRDGYTFGSGTRLTVV.

The CDR3 spells CASTRDTQDTQYF. The CDR3 bases are TGTGCCAGTACCCGGGACACACAAGATACGCAGTATTTT. The rearrangement joins TRBV6-1 to TRBJ2-3; the D gene is possibly TRBD1 (6 bases). The germline V and J ends were trimmed by 9 bases and 5 bases, with 15 bases remaining between them. CDR1 is MNHNS and CDR2 is SASEGT in the germline V gene. This CDR3 region has 13 residues.

The rearrangement uses TRBV5-4 and TRBJ1-2; D uncertain. CDR1 is SGHNT and CDR2 is YYREEE in the germline V gene (reference sequence). This CDR3 spans 13 amino acids. V was shortened by 4 bases and J by 4 bases, with 11 bases between the two germline ends. CDR3 sequence: CASSPRYSYGYTF. The CDR3 region has the DNA TGTGCCAGCAGCCCCCGCTATTCCTATGGCTACACCTTC.

The chain is built from TRBV5-1 and TRBJ1-4; TRBD1 is a possible D gene (6 bases). The CDR3 length is 15 residues. Trimming cost V 6 bases and J 8 bases, with 20 bases left between them. Germline lookup yields CDR1 SGHRS and CDR2 YFSETQ. The CDR3 coding sequence is TGCGCCAGCACCCCGTTGCCAGGGGTTGGCGAAAAACTGTTTTTT. Translating gives CASTPLPGVGEKLFF. Combining the CDR3 with reference TRBV5-1 and TRBJ1-4 gives the whole variable domain KAGVTQTPRYLIKTRGQQVTLSCSPISGHRSVSWYQQTPGQGLQFLFEYFSETQRNKGNFPGRFSGRQFSNSRSEMNVSTLELGDSALYLCASTPLPGVGEKLFFGSGTQLSVL.

This chain uses TRBV7-9 with TRBJ1-1; 10 nucleotides match TRBD1. The trim removed 5 bases at V and 11 bases at J, leaving 11 bases unmatched. Germline values: CDR1 SEHNR, CDR2 FQNEAQ (reference sequence). The CDR3 runs 14 residues. CDR3 nucleotides: TGTGCCAGCAGCGCCGGGACAGGGGAGAGGGAGGCTTTCTTT. This gives the protein CASSAGTGEREAFF.

V usage is TRBV5-1 and J usage is TRBJ2-5; D not certain. The CDR3 runs to 12 residues. Trimming removed 4 bases from V and 2 bases from J, with 6 bases in between. Germline CDR1 is SGHRS and CDR2 is YFSETQ. The chain's CDR3 is CASSPGQETQYF. The CDR3 nucleotides read TGCGCCAGCAGCCCCGGGCAAGAGACCCAGTACTTC.

CDR3 amino acids: CASSLKVSGENYGYTF. CDR3 sequence (DNA): TGTGCCAGCAGCCTCAAGGTCTCGGGAGAAAACTATGGCTACACCTTC. The chain links TRBV25-1 to TRBJ1-2; D uncertain. Per the germline V gene, CDR1 is MGHDK and CDR2 is SYGVNS. V lost 6 bases, J lost 2 bases, and 19 bases lay in between. The CDR3 is made up of 16 amino acids.

The chain joins TRBV5-1 to TRBJ2-5; possibly TRBD2 for D (5 bases). Germline CDR1 reads SGHRS; CDR2 reads YFSETQ. The CDR3 consists of 15 residues. The V end was cut by 0 bases, the J end by 5 bases, with 14 bases between. The CDR3 nucleotides read TGCGCCAGCAGCTTGGTGGGTCCGGGAAGGGAGACCCAGTACTTC. As protein: CASSLVGPGRETQYF. The complete variable domain, with remaining parts taken from reference TRBV5-1 and TRBJ2-5, reads KAGVTQTPRYLIKTRGQQVTLSCSPISGHRSVSWYQQTPGQGLQFLFEYFSETQRNKGNFPGRFSGRQFSNSRSEMNVSTLELGDSALYLCASSLVGPGRETQYFGPGTRLLVL.

The CDR3 here is CASSKSRGNYNEQFF. The CDR3 DNA is TGTGCCAGCAGCAAAAGTAGGGGGAACTACAATGAGCAGTTCTTC. The rearrangement links TRBV7-9 to TRBJ2-1; TRBD1 might be the D (6 bases). The CDR3 contains 15 residues. Trimming shortened V by 5 bases and J by 3 bases, and 14 bases separated the two germline ends. Per the germline V gene, CDR1 is SEHNR and CDR2 is FQNEAQ (reference sequence).

The CDR3 here is CASSQFRQPQHF. The CDR3 DNA sequence: TGCGCCAGCAGTCAATTCCGTCAGCCCCAGCATTTT. The rearrangement links TRBV23-1 to TRBJ1-5; D remains unclear. TRBV23-1 is identified as an open reading frame with a role that is uncertain. The V end lost 1 base, the J end lost 6 bases, and 4 bases lay between the germline ends. This CDR3 region has 12 residues.

The DNA for the CDR3 is TGTGCCACCAGCAGAGACCTATCCGACAGGAGCACCGGGGAGCTGTTTTTT. As protein: CATSRDLSDRSTGELFF. The chain carries TRBV15 and TRBJ2-2, with a tentative D call TRBD1 (6 bases). The CDR3 runs to 17 residues. Germline lookup yields CDR1 LNHNV and CDR2 YYDKDF (reference sequence). V was clipped by 0 bases and J by 4 bases, with 15 bases between them.

V is TRBV15 and J is TRBJ1-4, with TRBD1 matching over 8 bases. CDR3 size: 15 residues. The ends lost 5 bases at V and 7 bases at J; junction bases unmatched: 9. Germline lookup yields CDR1 LNHNV and CDR2 YYDKDF (reference sequence). The CDR3 loop is CATSAPHRGFEKLFF. The CDR3 region has the DNA TGTGCCACCAGCGCCCCCCACAGGGGGTTTGAAAAACTGTTTTTT.

V is TRBV29-1 and J is TRBJ1-2; the match to TRBD1 covers 7 bases. With V trimmed by 7 bases and J by 0 bases, 5 bases remained unmatched. The CDR3 runs to 13 residues. CDR1 is SQVTM and CDR2 is ANQGSEA in the germline V gene. The CDR3 loop is CSGRTGANYGYTF. The DNA for the CDR3 is TGCAGCGGACGGACAGGAGCTAACTATGGCTACACCTTC. The variable domain in full, with the rest retrieved from reference TRBV29-1 and TRBJ1-2, is SAVISQKPSRDICQRGTSLTIQCQVDSQVTMMFWYRQQPGQSLTLIATANQGSEATYESGFVIDKFPISRPNLTFSTLTVSNMSPEDSSIYLCSGRTGANYGYTFGSGTRLTVV.

The genes are TRBV30 and TRBJ1-5; D might be TRBD1 (5 bases). The CDR3 runs 13 residues. The V end was cut by 0 bases, the J end by 4 bases, with 7 bases between. Germline CDR1 reads GTSNPN; CDR2 reads SVGIG (reference sequence). CDR3 loop: CAWSVGANQPQHF. In DNA form, the CDR3 reads TGTGCCTGGAGTGTAGGGGCGAATCAGCCCCAGCATTTT.

The chain uses TRBV9 and TRBJ2-3; tentative D call: TRBD2 (5 bases). Trimming shortened V by 4 bases and J by 1 base, and 13 bases separated the two germline ends. Germline lookup yields CDR1 SGDLS and CDR2 YYNGEE. This CDR3 has 15 amino acids. CDR3 sequence (DNA): TGTGCCAGCAGCAACGGACTGGTTGGCACAGATACGCAGTATTTT. Its protein product is CASSNGLVGTDTQYF. The full variable domain, with the rest looked up from reference TRBV9 and TRBJ2-3, is DSGVTQTPKHLITATGQRVTLRCSPRSGDLSVYWYQQSLDQGLQFLIQYYNGEERAKGNILERFSAQQFPDLHSELNLSSLELGDSALYFCASSNGLVGTDTQYFGPGTRLTVL.

This rearrangement joins TRBV30 to TRBJ2-7, with 7 bases aligning to TRBD2. After removal of 0 bases from V and 3 bases from J, the junction contained 11 bases not matched to a gene. Germline values: CDR1 GTSNPN, CDR2 SVGIG (reference sequence). This CDR3 is built from 16 residues. CDR3 sequence reads: CAWSVRQRGFHYEQYF. The CDR3, as DNA: TGTGCCTGGAGTGTCCGACAGCGGGGTTTCCACTACGAGCAGTACTTC. The whole variable domain, remainder taken from reference TRBV30 and TRBJ2-7, is SQTIHQWPATLVQPVGSPLSLECTVEGTSNPNLYWYRQAAGRGLQLLFYSVGIGQISSEVPQNLSASRPQDRQFILSSKKLLLSDSGFYLCAWSVRQRGFHYEQYFGPGTRLTVT.

The chain carries TRBV9 and TRBJ1-2; 7 nucleotides match TRBD1. Trimming cost V 7 bases and J 1 base; bases outside gene matches: 7. The CDR3 consists of 14 residues. Per the germline V gene, CDR1 is SGDLS and CDR2 is YYNGEE. The DNA for the CDR3 is TGTGCCAGCGGCCAAGGACAGGTTAACTATGGCTACACCTTC. Amino acid sequence: CASGQGQVNYGYTF.

This rearrangement joins TRBV5-6 to TRBJ2-7, with 7 bases that match TRBD1. Trimming cost V 2 bases and J 7 bases; bases outside gene matches: 12. Germline assignment: CDR1 SGHDT and CDR2 YYEEEE. The CDR3 is 15 amino acids. The CDR3 DNA is TGTGCCAGCAGCTTTTATCGACAGGGAAATCGGGAGCAGTACTTC. This gives the protein CASSFYRQGNREQYF.

CDR3 protein: CASSSGTGNEQFF. As DNA, the CDR3 is TGCGCCAGCAGCTCCGGGACAGGCAATGAGCAGTTCTTC. This sequence joins TRBV5-1 and TRBJ2-1; 8 positions match TRBD1. Germline V lookup: CDR1 SGHRS, CDR2 YFSETQ. The junction had 2 bases not matched to a gene; V was cut back by 3 bases and J by 6 bases. The CDR3 totals 13 residues.

CDR3 sequence reads: CASSLGGPNGPQHF. Written as DNA, the CDR3 is TGTGCCAGCAGCTTAGGAGGGCCGAATGGGCCCCAGCATTTT. The chain uses TRBV7-2 and TRBJ1-5; D is unclear. Germline V gene sequence: CDR1 SGHTA, CDR2 FQGNSA. The V and J ends lost 1 base and 9 bases respectively, with 13 bases between them. The CDR3 has 14 residues.

The J gene is TRBJ2-2, the V gene TRBV5-4, with 14 bases fitting TRBD2. Germline V gives CDR1 SGHNT, CDR2 YYREEE (reference sequence). The CDR3 has 18 residues. The V and J ends lost 4 bases and 4 bases, in that order; junction bases with no gene match: 9. CDR3 sequence reads: CASSPRTSGGLSTGELFF. Written as DNA, the CDR3 is TGTGCCAGCAGCCCTAGGACTAGCGGGGGGTTGAGCACCGGGGAGCTGTTTTTT.

This chain links TRBV7-2 with TRBJ2-5; 7 bases agree with TRBD1. CDR3 length equals 15 residues. Germline trimming cut 3 bases from V and 4 bases from J; bases unmatched to any gene: 8. Germline V CDR1 and CDR2: SGHTA, FQGNSA. The CDR3 sequence: CASSLHPGTAETQYF. The DNA for the CDR3 is TGTGCCAGCAGCTTGCATCCTGGGACAGCAGAGACCCAGTACTTC.

The chain carries TRBV15 and TRBJ2-5; 7 nucleotides align to TRBD1. The germline V gene encodes CDR1 LNHNV and CDR2 YYDKDF (reference sequence). The junction had 6 bases not matched to a gene; V was cut back by 0 bases and J by 5 bases. The CDR3 has 15 amino acids. The CDR3 protein is CATSRERTGAETQYF. The CDR3 DNA reads as TGTGCCACCAGCAGAGAACGAACAGGGGCTGAGACCCAGTACTTC.

The rearrangement uses TRBV6-5 and TRBJ1-1, with 10 nucleotides matching TRBD1. Losses at the gene ends were 7 bases for V and 5 bases for J; bases not matched to a gene: 10. The CDR3 runs 15 residues. Germline V lookup: CDR1 MNHEY, CDR2 SVGAGI. The CDR3 DNA reads as TGTGCCAGCACCGATCACGGGACAGGGGTTACTGAAGCTTTCTTT. Amino acids: CASTDHGTGVTEAFF.

V and J are TRBV6-1 and TRBJ2-4; no clear D. This CDR3 has 14 residues. Trimming cost V 1 base and J 8 bases, with 12 bases left between them. Germline V gene lookup returns CDR1 MNHNS and CDR2 SASEGT. CDR3 DNA sequence: TGTGCCAGCAGTGAAGGTGATAGTCGATACATTCAGTACTTC. This sequence encodes CASSEGDSRYIQYF.

The chain joins TRBV4-3 to TRBJ1-2; D is possibly TRBD1 (5 bases). With 1 base removed from V and 4 bases from J, the gap between germline ends came to 19 bases. The CDR3 is 17 residues long. The germline gives CDR1 LGHNA, CDR2 YSLEER. The CDR3 coding sequence is TGCGCCAGCAGCCAAGGACAGCGAGCGGGGTTTCTCTATGGCTACACCTTC. It encodes CASSQGQRAGFLYGYTF.

The chain uses TRBV18 and TRBJ2-5; 11 bases agree with TRBD2. The CDR3 runs 20 residues. J was trimmed by 4 bases and V by 3 bases; bases with no gene match: 19. CDR1 is KGHSH, CDR2 LQKENI, per germline. CDR3 amino acids: CASSPKTSGTDRGRPETQYF. The CDR3 DNA reads as TGTGCCAGCTCACCGAAGACTAGCGGGACCGACCGAGGCAGGCCAGAGACCCAGTACTTC.

The rearrangement joins TRBV6-5 to TRBJ2-7, with TRBD1 matching 9 bases. The CDR3 is 15 residues long. J was trimmed by 1 base and V by 2 bases; bases with no gene match: 3. Germline V lookup: CDR1 MNHEY, CDR2 SVGAGI. The CDR3 DNA follows: TGTGCCAGCAGTTACGCGGGGACAGGGTCCTACGAGCAGTACTTC. It is translated as CASSYAGTGSYEQYF.